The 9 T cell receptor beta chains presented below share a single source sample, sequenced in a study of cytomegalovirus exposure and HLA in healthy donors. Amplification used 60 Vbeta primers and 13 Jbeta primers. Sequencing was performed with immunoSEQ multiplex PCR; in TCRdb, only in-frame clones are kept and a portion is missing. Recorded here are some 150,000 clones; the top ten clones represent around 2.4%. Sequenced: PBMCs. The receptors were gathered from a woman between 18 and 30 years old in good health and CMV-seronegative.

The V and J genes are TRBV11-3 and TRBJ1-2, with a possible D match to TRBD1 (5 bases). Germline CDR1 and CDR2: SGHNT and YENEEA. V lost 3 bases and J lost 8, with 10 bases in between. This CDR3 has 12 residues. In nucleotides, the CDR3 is TGTGCCAGCAGCTTTCCGGGGGGGGGCTACACCTTC. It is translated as CASSFPGGGYTF.

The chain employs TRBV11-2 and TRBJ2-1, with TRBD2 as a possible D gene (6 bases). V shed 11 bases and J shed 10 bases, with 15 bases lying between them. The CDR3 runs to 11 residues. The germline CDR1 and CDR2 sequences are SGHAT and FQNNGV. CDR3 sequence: CASWKSGEQFF. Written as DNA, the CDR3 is TGTGCCTCCTGGAAAAGCGGGGAGCAGTTCTTC.

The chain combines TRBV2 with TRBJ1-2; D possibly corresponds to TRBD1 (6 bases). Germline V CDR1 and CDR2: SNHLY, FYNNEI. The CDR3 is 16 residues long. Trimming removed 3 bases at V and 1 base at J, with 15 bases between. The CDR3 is CASSERGTSFNYGYTF. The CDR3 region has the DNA TGTGCCAGCAGTGAGCGGGGGACATCTTTTAACTATGGCTACACCTTC. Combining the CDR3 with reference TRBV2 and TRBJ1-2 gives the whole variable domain EPEVTQTPSHQVTQMGQEVILRCVPISNHLYFYWYRQILGQKVEFLVSFYNNEISEKSEIFDDQFSVERPDGSNFTLKIRSTKLEDSAMYFCASSERGTSFNYGYTFGSGTRLTVV.

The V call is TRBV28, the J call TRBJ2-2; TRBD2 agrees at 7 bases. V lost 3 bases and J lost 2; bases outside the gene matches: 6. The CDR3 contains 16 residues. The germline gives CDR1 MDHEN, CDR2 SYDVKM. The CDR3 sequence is CASSFGRNTNTGELFF. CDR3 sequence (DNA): TGTGCCAGCAGTTTCGGGAGGAACACTAACACCGGGGAGCTGTTTTTT. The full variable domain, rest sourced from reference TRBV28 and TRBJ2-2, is DVKVTQSSRYLVKRTGEKVFLECVQDMDHENMFWYRQDPGLGLRLIYFSYDVKMKEKGDIPEGYSVSREKKERFSLILESASTNQTSMYLCASSFGRNTNTGELFFGEGSRLTVL.

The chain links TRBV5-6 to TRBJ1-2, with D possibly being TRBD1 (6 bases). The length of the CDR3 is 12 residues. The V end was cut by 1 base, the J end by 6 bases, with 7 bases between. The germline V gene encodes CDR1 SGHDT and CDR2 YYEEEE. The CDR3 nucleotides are TGTGCCAGCAGCTTGACAGGGCATGGCTACACCTTC. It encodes CASSLTGHGYTF.

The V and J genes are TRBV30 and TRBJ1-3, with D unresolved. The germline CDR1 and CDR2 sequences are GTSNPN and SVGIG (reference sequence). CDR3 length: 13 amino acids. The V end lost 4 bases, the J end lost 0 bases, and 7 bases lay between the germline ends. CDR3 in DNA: TGTGCCTGGAAACGGAGCTCTGGAAACACCATATATTTT. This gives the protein CAWKRSSGNTIYF. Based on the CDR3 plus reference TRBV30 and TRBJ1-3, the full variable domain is SQTIHQWPATLVQPVGSPLSLECTVEGTSNPNLYWYRQAAGRGLQLLFYSVGIGQISSEVPQNLSASRPQDRQFILSSKKLLLSDSGFYLCAWKRSSGNTIYFGEGSWLTVV.

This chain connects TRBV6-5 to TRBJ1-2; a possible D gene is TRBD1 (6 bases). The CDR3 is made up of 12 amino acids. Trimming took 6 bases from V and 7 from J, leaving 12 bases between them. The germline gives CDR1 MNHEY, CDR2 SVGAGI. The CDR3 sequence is CASRSGELGYTF. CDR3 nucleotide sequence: TGTGCCAGCAGATCAGGGGAACTTGGCTACACCTTC.

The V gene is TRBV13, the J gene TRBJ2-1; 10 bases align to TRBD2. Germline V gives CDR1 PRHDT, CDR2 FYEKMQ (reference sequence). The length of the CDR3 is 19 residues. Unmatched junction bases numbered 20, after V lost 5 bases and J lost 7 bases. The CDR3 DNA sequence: TGTGCCAGCAGCACGAGGACTAGCGGAACCCCGTCTAGTTGGAATGAGCAGTTCTTC. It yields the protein CASSTRTSGTPSSWNEQFF.

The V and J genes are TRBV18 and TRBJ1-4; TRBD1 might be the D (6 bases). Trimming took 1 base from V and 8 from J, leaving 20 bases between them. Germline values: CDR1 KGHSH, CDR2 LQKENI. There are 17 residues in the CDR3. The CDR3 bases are TGTGCCAGCTCACCACAAGACACCGGGACATCAGGGGAAAAACTGTTTTTT. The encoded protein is CASSPQDTGTSGEKLFF.